This entry features one T cell receptor beta chain sequence. Its target is not known. Trimming removed 3 bases from V and 4 bases from J, with 12 bases in between. The CDR3 covers 14 residues. Germline V gene sequence: CDR1 SNHLY, CDR2 FYNNEI. Separate from the 666-subject first cohort was the approximately 120-subject validation cohort, to which the donors belonged. Produced via immunoSEQ multiplex PCR; TCRdb's table is partial and in-frame only. Of fewer than 250,000 clones in the sample, about 84% were seen once. This specimen belongs to a study of cytomegalovirus exposure and HLA in healthy donors. Study-wide points: The study flagged roughly 160 TCR beta chains as cytomegalovirus-associated. CMV antigen specificity of a few CMV-associated chains was confirmed in vitro.

The sequence derives from a young woman in good health and CMV-seronegative. Sequenced input: PBMCs. The chain couples TRBV2 to TRBJ1-2; D ambiguous. The CDR3 DNA reads TGTGCCAGCAGTGACTTGCGGGCATTCTATGGCTACACCTTC. Translating it yields CASSDLRAFYGYTF.